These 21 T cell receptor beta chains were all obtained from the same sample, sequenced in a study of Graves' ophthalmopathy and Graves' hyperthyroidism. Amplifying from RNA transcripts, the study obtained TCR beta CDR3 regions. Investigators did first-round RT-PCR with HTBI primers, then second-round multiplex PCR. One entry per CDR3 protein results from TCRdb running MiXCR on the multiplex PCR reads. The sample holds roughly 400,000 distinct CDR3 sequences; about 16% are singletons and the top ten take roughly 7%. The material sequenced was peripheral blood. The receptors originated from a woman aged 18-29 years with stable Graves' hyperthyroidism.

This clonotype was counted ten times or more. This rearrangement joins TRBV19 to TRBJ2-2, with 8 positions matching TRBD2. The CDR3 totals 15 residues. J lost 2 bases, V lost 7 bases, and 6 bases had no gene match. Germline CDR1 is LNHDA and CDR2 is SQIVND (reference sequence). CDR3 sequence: CASNQRGRNTGELFF. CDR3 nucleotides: TGTGCCAGTAACCAGCGGGGGAGAAACACCGGGGAGCTGTTTTTT.

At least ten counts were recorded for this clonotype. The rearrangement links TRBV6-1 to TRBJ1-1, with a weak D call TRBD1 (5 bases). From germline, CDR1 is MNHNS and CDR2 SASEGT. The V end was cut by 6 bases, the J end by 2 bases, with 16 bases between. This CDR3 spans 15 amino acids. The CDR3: CASRGVAQFNTEAFF. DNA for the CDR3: TGTGCCAGCAGAGGGGTAGCACAGTTTAACACTGAAGCTTTCTTT.

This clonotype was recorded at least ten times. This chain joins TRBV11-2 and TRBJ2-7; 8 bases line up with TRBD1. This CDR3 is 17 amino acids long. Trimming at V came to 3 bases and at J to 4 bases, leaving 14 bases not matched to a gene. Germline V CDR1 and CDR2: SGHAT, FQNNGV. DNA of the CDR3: TGTGCCAGCAGCTTGAATCTCCTACAGGGGGATAGATACGAGCAGTACTTC. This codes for CASSLNLLQGDRYEQYF.

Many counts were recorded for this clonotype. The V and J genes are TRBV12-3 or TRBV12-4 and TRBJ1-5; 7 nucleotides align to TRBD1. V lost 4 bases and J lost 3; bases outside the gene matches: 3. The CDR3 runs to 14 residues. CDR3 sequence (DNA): TGTGCCAGCAGTTCACAGGGGAACAATCAGCCCCAGCATTTT. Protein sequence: CASSSQGNNQPQHF.

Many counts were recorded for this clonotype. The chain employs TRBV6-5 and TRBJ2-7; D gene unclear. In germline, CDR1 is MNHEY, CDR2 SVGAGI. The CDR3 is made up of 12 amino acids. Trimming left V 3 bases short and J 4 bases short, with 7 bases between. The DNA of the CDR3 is TGTGCCAGCAGTTATATCCGGTACGAGCAGTACTTC. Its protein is CASSYIRYEQYF.

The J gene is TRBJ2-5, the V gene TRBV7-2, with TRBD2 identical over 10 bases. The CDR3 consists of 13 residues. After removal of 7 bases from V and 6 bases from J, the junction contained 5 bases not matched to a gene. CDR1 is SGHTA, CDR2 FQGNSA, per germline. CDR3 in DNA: TGTGCCAGCATGCTAGCGGGAGAGAAGACCCAGTACTTC. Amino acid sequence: CASMLAGEKTQYF.

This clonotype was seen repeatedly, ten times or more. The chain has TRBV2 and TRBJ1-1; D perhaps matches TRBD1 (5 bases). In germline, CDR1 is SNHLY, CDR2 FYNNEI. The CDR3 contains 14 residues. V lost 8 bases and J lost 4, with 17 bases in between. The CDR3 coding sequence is TGTGCCAGCGGCATCGTGGGCAGGGTCACTGAAGCTTTCTTT. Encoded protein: CASGIVGRVTEAFF.

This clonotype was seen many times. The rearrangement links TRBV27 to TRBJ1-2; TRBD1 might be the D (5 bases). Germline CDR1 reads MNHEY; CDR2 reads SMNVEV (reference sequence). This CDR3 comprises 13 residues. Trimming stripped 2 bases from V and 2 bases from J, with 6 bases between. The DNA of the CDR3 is TGTGCCAGCAGTTTAAAGGGGAACTATGGCTACACCTTC. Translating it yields CASSLKGNYGYTF.

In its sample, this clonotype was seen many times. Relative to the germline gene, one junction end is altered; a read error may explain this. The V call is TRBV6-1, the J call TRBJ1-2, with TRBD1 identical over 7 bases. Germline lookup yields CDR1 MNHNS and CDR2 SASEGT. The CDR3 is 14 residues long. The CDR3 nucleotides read TGTGCCGGCAGTGAAGCGACAGGGAGAGACGGCTACACCTTC. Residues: CAGSEATGRDGYTF.

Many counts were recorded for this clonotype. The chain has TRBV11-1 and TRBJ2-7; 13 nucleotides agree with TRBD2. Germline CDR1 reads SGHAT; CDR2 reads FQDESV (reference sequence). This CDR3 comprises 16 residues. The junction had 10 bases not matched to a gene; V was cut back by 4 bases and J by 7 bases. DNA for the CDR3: TGTGCCAGCAGCTGGGGACTAGCGGGGACAAAGAAGGAGCAGTACTTC. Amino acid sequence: CASSWGLAGTKKEQYF. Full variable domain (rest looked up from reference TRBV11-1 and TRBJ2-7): EAEVAQSPRYKITEKSQAVAFWCDPISGHATLYWYRQILGQGPELLVQFQDESVVDDSQLPKDRFSAERLKGVDSTLKIQPAELGDSAMYLCASSWGLAGTKKEQYFGPGTRLTVT.

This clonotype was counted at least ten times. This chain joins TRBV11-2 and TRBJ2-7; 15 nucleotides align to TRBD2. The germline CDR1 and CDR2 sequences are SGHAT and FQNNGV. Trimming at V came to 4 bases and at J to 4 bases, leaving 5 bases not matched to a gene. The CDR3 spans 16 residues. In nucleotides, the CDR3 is TGTGCCAGCAGCTCAGGACTAGCGGGGGGGTGGTACGAGCAGTACTTC. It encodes CASSSGLAGGWYEQYF.

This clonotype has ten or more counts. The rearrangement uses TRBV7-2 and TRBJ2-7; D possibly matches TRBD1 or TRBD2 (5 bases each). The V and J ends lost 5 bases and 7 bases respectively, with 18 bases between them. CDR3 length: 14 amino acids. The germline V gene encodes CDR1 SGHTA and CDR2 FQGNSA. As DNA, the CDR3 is TGTGCCAGCAGCCCTGGGACGGACGCTAGGGAGCAGTACTTC. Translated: CASSPGTDAREQYF.

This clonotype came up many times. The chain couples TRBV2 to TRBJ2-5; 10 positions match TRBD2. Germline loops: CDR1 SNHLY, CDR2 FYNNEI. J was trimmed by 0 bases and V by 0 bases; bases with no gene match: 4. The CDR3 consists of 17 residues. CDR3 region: CASSEAGSGGYQETQYF. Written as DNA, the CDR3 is TGTGCCAGCAGTGAAGCGGGTAGCGGGGGGTACCAAGAGACCCAGTACTTC.

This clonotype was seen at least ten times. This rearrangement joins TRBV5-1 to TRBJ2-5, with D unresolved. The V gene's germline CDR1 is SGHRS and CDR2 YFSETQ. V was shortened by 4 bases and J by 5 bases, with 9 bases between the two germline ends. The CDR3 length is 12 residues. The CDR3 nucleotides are TGCGCCAGCAGCCTAGATGGCGAGACCCAGTACTTC. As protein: CASSLDGETQYF.

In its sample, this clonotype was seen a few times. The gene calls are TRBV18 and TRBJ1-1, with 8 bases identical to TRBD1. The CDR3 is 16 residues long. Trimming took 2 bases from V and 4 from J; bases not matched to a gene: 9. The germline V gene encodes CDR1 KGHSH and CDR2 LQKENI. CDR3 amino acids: CASSPFQGAPGTEAFF. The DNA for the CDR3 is TGTGCCAGCTCACCATTTCAGGGGGCTCCGGGCACTGAAGCTTTCTTT.

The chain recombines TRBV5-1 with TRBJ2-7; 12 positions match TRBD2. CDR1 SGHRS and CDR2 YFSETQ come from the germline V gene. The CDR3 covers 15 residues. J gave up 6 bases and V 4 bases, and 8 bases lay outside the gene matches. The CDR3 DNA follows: TGCGCCAGCAGCCTAGGACTAGCGGGGTATGGCGAGCAGTACTTC. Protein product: CASSLGLAGYGEQYF.

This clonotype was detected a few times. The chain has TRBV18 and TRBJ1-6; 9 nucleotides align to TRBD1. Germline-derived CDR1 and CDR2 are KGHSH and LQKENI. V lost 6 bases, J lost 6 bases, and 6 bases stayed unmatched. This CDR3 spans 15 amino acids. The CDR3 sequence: CASSPGTGINSPLHF. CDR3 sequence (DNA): TGTGCCAGCTCTCCCGGGACAGGGATTAATTCACCCCTCCACTTT.

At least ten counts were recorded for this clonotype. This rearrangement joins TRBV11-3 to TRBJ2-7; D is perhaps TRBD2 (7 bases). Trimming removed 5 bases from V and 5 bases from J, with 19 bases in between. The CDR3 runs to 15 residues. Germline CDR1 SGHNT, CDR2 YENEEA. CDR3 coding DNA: TGTGCCAGCAGCCCCTTTAGGGGGGGGGAAAACGAGCAGTACTTC. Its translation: CASSPFRGGENEQYF.

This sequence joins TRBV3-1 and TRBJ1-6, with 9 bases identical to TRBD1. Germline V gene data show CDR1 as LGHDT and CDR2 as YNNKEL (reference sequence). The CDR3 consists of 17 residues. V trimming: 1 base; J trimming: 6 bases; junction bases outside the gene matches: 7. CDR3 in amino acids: CASSQVGTGRVNSPLHF. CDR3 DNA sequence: TGTGCCAGCAGCCAAGTGGGGACAGGGAGGGTTAATTCACCCCTCCACTTT.

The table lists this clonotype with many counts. The CDR3: CASSLSPGLAGGPGGTGELFF. As DNA, the CDR3 is TGTGCCAGCAGTTTATCTCCGGGACTAGCGGGGGGGCCAGGAGGGACCGGGGAGCTGTTTTTT. V and J are TRBV27 and TRBJ2-2; the match to TRBD2 covers 16 bases. This CDR3 region has 21 residues. CDR1 and CDR2 from the germline V gene are MNHEY and SMNVEV (reference sequence). Trimming took 0 bases from V and 5 from J; bases not matched to a gene: 12.

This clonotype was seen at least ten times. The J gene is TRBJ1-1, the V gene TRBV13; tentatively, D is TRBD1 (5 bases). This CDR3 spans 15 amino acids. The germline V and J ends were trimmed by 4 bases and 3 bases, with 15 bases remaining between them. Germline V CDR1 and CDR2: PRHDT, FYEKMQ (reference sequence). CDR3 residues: CASSSPAGRDTEAFF. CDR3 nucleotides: TGTGCCAGCAGCTCCCCCGCAGGGAGGGACACTGAAGCTTTCTTT.